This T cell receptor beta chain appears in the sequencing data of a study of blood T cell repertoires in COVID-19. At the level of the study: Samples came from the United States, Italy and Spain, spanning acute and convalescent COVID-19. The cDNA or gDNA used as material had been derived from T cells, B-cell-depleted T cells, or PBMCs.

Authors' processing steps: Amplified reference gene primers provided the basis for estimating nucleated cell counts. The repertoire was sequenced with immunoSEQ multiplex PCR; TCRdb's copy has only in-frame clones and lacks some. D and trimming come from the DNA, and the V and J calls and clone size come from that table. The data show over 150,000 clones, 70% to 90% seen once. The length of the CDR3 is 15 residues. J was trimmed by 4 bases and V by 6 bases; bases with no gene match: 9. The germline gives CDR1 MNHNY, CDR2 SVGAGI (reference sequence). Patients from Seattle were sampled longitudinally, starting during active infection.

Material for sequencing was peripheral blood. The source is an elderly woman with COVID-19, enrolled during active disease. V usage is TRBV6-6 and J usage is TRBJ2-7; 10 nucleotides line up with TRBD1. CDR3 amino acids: CASRDPGTGVYEQYF. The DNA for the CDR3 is TGTGCCAGCAGGGACCCGGGGACAGGGGTTTACGAGCAGTACTTC.